The next 12 T cell receptor beta chains were all read from a single sample in a study of blood T cell repertoires in COVID-19. The table came from immunoSEQ multiplex PCR; TCRdb's copy has only in-frame clones and leaves some out. The sample carries approximately 86,000 clones, 80% to 90% recorded once. Sequences were obtained from peripheral blood. The receptor set was obtained from a man between 50 and 59 years old with acute or convalescent COVID-19.

This clone was seen only a few times. This chain joins TRBV5-1 and TRBJ2-1; a possible D gene is TRBD2 (7 bases). This CDR3 comprises 13 residues. V shed 6 bases and J shed 9 bases, with 16 bases lying between them. CDR1 SGHRS and CDR2 YFSETQ come from the germline V gene. CDR3 bases: TGCGCCAGCACCATTCAAGGGGGGGGTGAGCAGTTCTTC. It codes for CASTIQGGGEQFF.

The table lists this clone with a count of one. This chain connects TRBV7-2 to TRBJ2-1; 7 nucleotides agree with TRBD1. The V gene end was trimmed by 3 bases and the J gene end by 9 bases; junction bases not matched to a gene: 11. Germline values: CDR1 SGHTA, CDR2 FQGNSA. The CDR3 has 15 residues. CDR3 DNA: TGTGCCAGCAGCTTCGGTTCGAGGGGGCAAGGTGAGCAGTTCTTC. It encodes CASSFGSRGQGEQFF.

The count of this clone is one. CDR3 bases: TGTGCCAGCAGCCCACAACCGGCTTTCTTT. Protein: CASSPQPAFF. This chain connects TRBV12-1 to TRBJ1-1; the table assigns TRBD1, which was not confirmed against the DNA. TRBV12-1 is a recognized pseudogene. CDR3 length: 10 residues.

The chain has TRBV6-5 and TRBJ2-3, with 7 bases identical to TRBD1. The CDR3 contains 15 residues. The trim removed 4 bases at V and 8 bases at J, leaving 12 bases unmatched. Germline V gene lookup returns CDR1 MNHEY and CDR2 SVGAGI. The CDR3 DNA reads as TGTGCCAGCAGTTCGACAGGGTTCGTCACGGTTACGCAGTATTTT. It codes for CASSSTGFVTVTQYF.

The rearrangement uses TRBV10-3 and TRBJ2-5; TRBD1 aligns across 8 bases. Germline V gene sequence: CDR1 ENHRY, CDR2 SYGVKD. With 6 bases clipped from V and 3 bases from J, the junction kept 0 bases outside the gene matches. This CDR3 region has 12 residues. The CDR3 nucleotides read TGTGCCATCAGGGACAGGGAAGAGACCCAGTACTTC. This codes for CAIRDREETQYF.

V and J are TRBV2 and TRBJ2-5; 8 bases align to TRBD2. This CDR3 is 14 amino acids long. The germline V gene has CDR1 SNHLY and CDR2 FYNNEI. With 7 bases clipped from V and 4 bases from J, the junction kept 8 bases outside the gene matches. Here the CDR3 reads CASMYGGAVETQYF. Here the CDR3 DNA reads TGTGCCAGCATGTACGGGGGGGCAGTAGAGACCCAGTACTTC.

This chain connects TRBV11-1 to TRBJ1-5; D perhaps matches TRBD1 (5 bases). The CDR3 totals 15 residues. V was clipped by 5 bases and J by 9 bases, with 20 bases between them. The germline V gene has CDR1 SGHAT and CDR2 FQDESV (reference sequence). CDR3 sequence reads: CASSPQDRGVTPQHF. The CDR3, as DNA: TGTGCCAGCAGCCCTCAGGACCGGGGGGTTACGCCCCAGCATTTT.

The rearrangement joins TRBV10-3 to TRBJ1-1, with TRBD1 matching over 12 bases. Germline-derived CDR1 and CDR2 are ENHRY and SYGVKD. This CDR3 is built from 15 residues. Trimming at V came to 6 bases and at J to 6 bases, leaving 8 bases not matched to a gene. In DNA form, the CDR3 reads TGTGCCATCAGACCGGGACAGGGGGCGAAGGCTGAAGCTTTCTTT. Its protein product is CAIRPGQGAKAEAFF.

The genes are TRBV4-1 and TRBJ2-1; the D gene is possibly TRBD1 (5 bases). CDR1 MGHRA and CDR2 YSYEKL come from the germline V gene. V was clipped by 5 bases and J by 0 bases, with 11 bases between them. CDR3 length: 15 residues. The CDR3, as DNA: TGCGCCAGCAGCACCGGACAAACCTCCTACAATGAGCAGTTCTTC. Protein sequence: CASSTGQTSYNEQFF.

The chain couples TRBV9 to TRBJ1-4, with 9 bases that match TRBD1. Trimming cost V 4 bases and J 7 bases; bases outside gene matches: 5. CDR3 length equals 14 residues. Germline CDR1 and CDR2: SGDLS and YYNGEE. The DNA of the CDR3 is TGTGCCAGCAGCAAGGGACAGGGAGGTGAAAAACTGTTTTTT. Its protein product is CASSKGQGGEKLFF.

The J gene is TRBJ1-1, the V gene TRBV3-1 (or the pseudogene TRBV3-2), with 9 bases aligning to TRBD1. After removal of 0 bases from V and 6 bases from J, the junction contained 5 bases not matched to a gene. Germline CDR1 is LGHDT and CDR2 is YNNKEL (reference sequence). This CDR3 is 15 amino acids long. The chain's CDR3 is CASSQDGTGFPEAFF. Here the CDR3 DNA reads TGTGCCAGCAGCCAAGATGGGACAGGGTTTCCTGAAGCTTTCTTT.

This chain joins TRBV19 and TRBJ1-4; D is unclear. Germline V CDR1 and CDR2: LNHDA, SQIVND (reference sequence). The V and J ends lost 5 bases and 2 bases respectively, with 6 bases between them. The CDR3 loop spans 13 amino acids. The CDR3 bases are TGTGCCAGTAGTCATACTACTAATGAAAAACTGTTTTTT. This gives the protein CASSHTTNEKLFF.